These T cell receptor beta chains were read from a single sample in a study of blood T cell repertoires in COVID-19. Using immunoSEQ multiplex PCR, the repertoire was profiled, and TCRdb retains in-frame clones only, with some absent. Counted here are about 190,000 clones, approximately 81% occurring once; the ten biggest clones make up around 21%. The specimen was peripheral blood. These receptors were collected from a human donor in a cohort sampled during active COVID-19. CDR3s include the opening cysteine and the closing phenylalanine or tryptophan. Each record gives: D gene, clone size, J gene, V gene, CDR3 DNA, CDR3 protein. The D gene is left open where the match is weak. Size is omitted from some rows. Given values are once, few, many or a class for expanded clones.

>NA|NA|TRBJ1-5|TRBV15
TGTGCCACCAGCAGAGATTATCGGGGAGGTAGCAATCAGCCCCAGCATTTT
CATSRDYRGGSNQPQHF
>NA|few|TRBJ1-6|TRBV28
TGTGCCAGCAGTTTAAGGGGGGGGAATTCACCCCTCCACTTT
CASSLRGGNSPLHF
>NA|NA|TRBJ2-1|TRBV4-2
TGTGCCAGCAGCCAAGAGACCGTAAACTGGCGGGGGCCTAACAATGAGCAGTTCTTC
CASSQETVNWRGPNNEQFF
>TRBD1|once|TRBJ2-1|TRBV27
TGTGCCAGCAGTTACTTATTGGGGACAGGGAGGGCCGGCAATGAGCAGTTCTTC
CASSYLLGTGRAGNEQFF
>TRBD1|NA|TRBJ2-6|TRBV3-1/TRBV3-2
TGTGCCAGCAGCCAAGACCGGGACAGGGGAAGTGGGGCCAACGTCCTGACTTTC
CASSQDRDRGSGANVLTF
>NA|NA|TRBJ2-4|TRBV4-2
TGTGCCAGCAGCCAGACGGGGGAGCAAAACATTCAGTACTTC
CASSQTGEQNIQYF
>NA|NA|TRBJ1-4|TRBV10-2
TGCGCCAGCAGTGAGTCGATACGGGGAGGGGAAAAACTGTTTTTT
CASSESIRGGEKLFF
>TRBD2|once|TRBJ2-1|TRBV3-1/TRBV3-2
TGTGCCAGCAGCCAGGGCCTAGCGGGTCGCAATGAGCAGTTCTTC
CASSQGLAGRNEQFF
>NA|NA|TRBJ2-3|TRBV20-1
TGCAGTATTCGGGTGGATACGCAGTATTTT
CSIRVDTQYF
>NA|NA|TRBJ2-7|TRBV5-1
TGCGCCAGCAGCTTGGCGTGGGCCGGGACACAGAGCTCCTACGAGCAGTACTTC
CASSLAWAGTQSSYEQYF
>TRBD1|few|TRBJ1-2|TRBV5-1
TGCGCCAGCAGCTTCCGGGACAGCGATTATGGCTACACCTTC
CASSFRDSDYGYTF
>NA|NA|TRBJ1-1|TRBV6-5
TGTGCCAGCGTCCCCCAGTTGAACACTGAAGCTTTCTTT
CASVPQLNTEAFF
>NA|NA|TRBJ2-2|TRBV27
TGTGCCAGCAGTTGGAGACAGGAGCTCCTCACCGGGGAGCTGTTTTTT
CASSWRQELLTGELFF
>NA|NA|TRBJ1-5|TRBV12-3/TRBV12-4
TGTGCCAGCAGGCGACAAAAGGATCAGCCCCAGCATTTT
CASRRQKDQPQHF
>TRBD1|NA|TRBJ1-5|TRBV10-3
TGTGCCGCGGGACAGGGGGAACAGCCCCAGCATTTT
CAAGQGEQPQHF
>TRBD1|NA|TRBJ1-4|TRBV5-1
TGCGCCAGCAGCCCGGACTACCTACAGGGGGAAAAACTGTTTTTT
CASSPDYLQGEKLFF
>NA|NA|TRBJ2-5|TRBV28
TGTGCCAGCAGTTCCTCGGACAGACACCTCCAAGAGACCCAGTACTTC
CASSSSDRHLQETQYF
>NA|NA|TRBJ2-7|TRBV20-1
TGCAGTGTAGGGGGCTACGAGCAGTACTTC
CSVGGYEQYF
>TRBD1|NA|TRBJ2-5|TRBV5-5
TGTGCCAGCAGCCCGACAGGGATGGAAGAGACCCAGTACTTC
CASSPTGMEETQYF
>NA|few|TRBJ1-5|TRBV15
TGTGCCACCAGCAGAGATCTGGGGACTGTCCAGCCCCAGCATTTT
CATSRDLGTVQPQHF
>NA|NA|TRBJ1-1|TRBV6-6
TGTGCCAGCAGTGACCAGGGGAGCACTGAAGCTTTCTTT
CASSDQGSTEAFF
>NA|NA|TRBJ2-2|TRBV7-6
TGTGCCAGCAGCTTAGGTGCCGGCGAGGTCACCGGGGAGCTGTTTTTT
CASSLGAGEVTGELFF
>TRBD1|NA|TRBJ2-3|TRBV12-5
TGTGCTAGTGGTTTGGCCTTTGAGGACAGGGCATCCACAGATACGCAGTATTTT
CASGLAFEDRASTDTQYF
>NA|NA|TRBJ1-1|TRBV18
TGTGCCAGCTCACGCGGGGGTAGGAACACTGAAGCTTTCTTT
CASSRGGRNTEAFF
>TRBD2|once|TRBJ2-1|TRBV2
TGTGCCAGCAGTCTACTAGCGGGAGAGAGTGAGCAGTTCTTC
CASSLLAGESEQFF
>NA|NA|TRBJ1-5|TRBV30
TGTGCCTGGGGAAAGACAGGTAATCAGCCCCAGCATTTT
CAWGKTGNQPQHF
>NA|NA|TRBJ2-7|TRBV28
TGTGCCAGCAGTTTATTGTCGTTATCCTACGAGCAGTACTTC
CASSLLSLSYEQYF
>NA|NA|TRBJ1-1|TRBV5-6
TGTGCCAGCAGACTCGGGCAGGGAGGCACTGAAGCTTTCTTT
CASRLGQGGTEAFF
>TRBD1|NA|TRBJ2-5|TRBV15
TGTGCCACCAGCAGGTTACTATCTGGGACAGGGCAAGAGACCCAGTACTTC
CATSRLLSGTGQETQYF
>NA|NA|TRBJ2-3|TRBV2
TGTGCCAGCACCCGAGGGGGGGGCACAGATACGCAGTATTTT
CASTRGGGTDTQYF
>NA|NA|TRBJ2-5|TRBV7-9
TGTGCCAGCAGCCGCCAGGGGGGCGGGGAGACCCAGTACTTC
CASSRQGGGETQYF
>TRBD1|once|TRBJ1-4|TRBV5-1
TGCGCCAGCAGCAGTCCCGGGACAGGACCTCGTAATGAAAAACTGTTTTTT
CASSSPGTGPRNEKLFF
>NA|NA|TRBJ2-5|TRBV9
TGTGCCAGCAGCGTTGGGAGGGAGACCCAGTACTTC
CASSVGRETQYF
>TRBD1|NA|TRBJ1-2|TRBV2
TGTGCCAGCGGACAGGGTGAGGGGACCCATGGCTACACCTTC
CASGQGEGTHGYTF
>NA|NA|TRBJ2-7|TRBV7-2
TGTGCCAGCAGCTTAGTCGATCGGGATGTGGAGCAGTACTTC
CASSLVDRDVEQYF
>TRBD1|once|TRBJ1-2|TRBV7-9
TGTGCCAGCAGCTCAGGGGGTTGGAGCTATGGCTACACCTTC
CASSSGGWSYGYTF
>TRBD1|NA|TRBJ1-1|TRBV6-5
TGTGCCAACCGACAGGGCACGAACACTGAAGCTTTCTTT
CANRQGTNTEAFF
>TRBD1|NA|TRBJ1-4|TRBV5-5
TGTGCCAGCAGCCCGGGACAGGGAATAGGAGAAAAACTGTTTTTT
CASSPGQGIGEKLFF
>NA|NA|TRBJ1-2|TRBV19
TGTGCCAGTAGTCCATCCGGACAGAGCCTTAACTATGGCTACACCTTC
CASSPSGQSLNYGYTF
>NA|NA|TRBJ1-2|TRBV5-6
TGTGCCAGCAGCTTTTTCAGACACATTTATGGCTACACCTTC
CASSFFRHIYGYTF
>NA|NA|TRBJ1-5|TRBV30
TGTGCCTGGAGTCGGGGGGTCGGCCAGCCCCAGCATTTT
CAWSRGVGQPQHF
>NA|once|TRBJ1-2|TRBV2
TGTGCCAGCAGTGTACGGCAGGGGCTGGTCTATGGCTACACCTTC
CASSVRQGLVYGYTF